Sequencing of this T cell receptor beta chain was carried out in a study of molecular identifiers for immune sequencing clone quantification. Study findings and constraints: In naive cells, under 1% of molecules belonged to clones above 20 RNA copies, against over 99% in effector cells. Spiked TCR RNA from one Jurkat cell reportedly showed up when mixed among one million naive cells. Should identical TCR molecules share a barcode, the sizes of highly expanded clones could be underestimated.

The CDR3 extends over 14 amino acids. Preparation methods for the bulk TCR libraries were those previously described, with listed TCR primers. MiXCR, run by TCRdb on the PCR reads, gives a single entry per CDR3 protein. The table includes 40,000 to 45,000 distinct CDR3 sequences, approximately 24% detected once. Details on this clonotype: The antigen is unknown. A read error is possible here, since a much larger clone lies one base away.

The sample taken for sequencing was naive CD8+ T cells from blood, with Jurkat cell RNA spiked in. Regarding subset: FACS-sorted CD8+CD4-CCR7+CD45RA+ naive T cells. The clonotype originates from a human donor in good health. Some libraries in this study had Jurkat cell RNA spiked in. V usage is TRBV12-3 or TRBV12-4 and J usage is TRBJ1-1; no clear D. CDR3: CANSDWLSNTEAFF. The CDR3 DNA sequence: TGTGCCAACAGTGACTGGCTATCGAACACTGAAGCTTTCTTT.